The T cell receptor beta chain described here comes from a study of T cells in Graves' hyperthyroidism and ophthalmopathy. No progression to ophthalmopathy during 18 months of follow-up defined stable disease. Source material for PBMCs was 10 ml fresh peripheral blood. The CDR3 is made up of 12 amino acids. CDR1 is SNHLY, CDR2 FYNNEI, per germline. Trimming left V 3 bases short and J 4 bases short, with 7 bases between. This clonotype was seen many times. Its specificity is not known. It was RNA transcripts that yielded the amplified TCR beta CDR3 regions. With the HTBI primer set, the TCR CDR3 went through a first round of RT-PCR. TCRdb fed the multiplex PCR reads into MiXCR, producing one record per CDR3 protein. This repertoire shows 540,000 or so distinct CDR3 sequences, more than 15% found once; its top ten account for under 7.5%. Study-level findings and limits: Most expanded thyroid clonotypes above 0.001 recurred in blood.

The chain recombines TRBV2 with TRBJ2-7; a possible D gene is TRBD2 (6 bases). The receptor's source is a woman aged 25-40 years with Graves' hyperthyroidism. Sequenced material: blood. In DNA form, the CDR3 reads TGTGCCAGCAGTGAGGAGGGGTACGAGCAGTACTTC. Translated, it gives CASSEEGYEQYF.